What follows is one TCR beta chain and its context. No antigen is known for it. The V gene's germline CDR1 is SNHLY and CDR2 FYNNEI. Trimming stripped 2 bases from V and 5 bases from J, with 12 bases between. The length of the CDR3 is 14 residues. Donors had nominal health at sampling but likely had unrecorded immune exposures. The source of the sample is a study of cytomegalovirus exposure and HLA in healthy donors. Whole-study findings and limits: A few CMV-associated chains proved CMV antigen-specific in vitro. The investigators catalogued under 200 TCR beta chains as cytomegalovirus-associated. An Asian-associated ancestry cluster reportedly showed fewer N-insertions than the roughly 600-donor mean in a later analysis.

It was with 60 Vbeta and 13 Jbeta primers that the PCR ran. Using immunoSEQ multiplex PCR, the repertoire was profiled, and TCRdb retains in-frame clones only, with some absent. The sample comprises about 140,000 clones, approximately 80% of which are singletons, and over 3% rests with the top ten. The chain combines TRBV2 with TRBJ2-5; weak D call: TRBD2 (6 bases). The sequencing input was PBMCs. The clonotype comes from a man between 40 and 49 years old in good health and CMV-seronegative. CDR3 DNA sequence: TGTGCCAGCAGTGAACAGACGGCGGGGGAGACCCAGTACTTC. Translation gives CASSEQTAGETQYF.